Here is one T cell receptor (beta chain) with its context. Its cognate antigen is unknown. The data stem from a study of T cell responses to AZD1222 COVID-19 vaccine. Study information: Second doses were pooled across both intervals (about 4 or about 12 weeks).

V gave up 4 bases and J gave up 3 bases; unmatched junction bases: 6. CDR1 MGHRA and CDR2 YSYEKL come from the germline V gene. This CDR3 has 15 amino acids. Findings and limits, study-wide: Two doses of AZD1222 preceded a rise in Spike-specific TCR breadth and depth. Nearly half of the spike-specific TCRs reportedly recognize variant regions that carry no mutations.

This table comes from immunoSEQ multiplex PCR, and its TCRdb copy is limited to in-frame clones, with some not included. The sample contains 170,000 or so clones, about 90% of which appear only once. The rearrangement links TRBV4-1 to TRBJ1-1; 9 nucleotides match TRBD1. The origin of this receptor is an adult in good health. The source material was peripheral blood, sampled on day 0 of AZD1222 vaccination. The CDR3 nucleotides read TGCGCCAGCAGCCCGGACAGGGGAACGGACACTGAAGCTTTCTTT. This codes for CASSPDRGTDTEAFF.